What follows is one T cell receptor beta chain and its context. This sample was taken from a study of control samples from healthy donors and cancer patients. Method: immunoSEQ multiplex PCR; TCRdb's copy keeps in-frame clones and lacks some. The sample has approximately 40,000 clones; 65% to 80% are singletons. CDR1 and CDR2 (germline): SGHTA, FQGTGA. This CDR3 is built from 14 residues. V gave up 6 bases and J gave up 0 bases; unmatched junction bases: 4. Sequencing was done on a sample of formalin-fixed, paraffin-embedded tissue. The J gene is TRBJ2-7, the V gene TRBV7-3, with TRBD2 matching 8 bases. This receptor was identified in a male donor with melanoma. The CDR3 region is CASSPLAVSYEQYF. The CDR3 coding sequence is TGTGCCAGCAGTCCACTAGCGGTCTCCTACGAGCAGTACTTC.